These T cell receptor beta chains were read from a single sample in a study of T cells in localized non-small cell lung cancer. Sequenced by immunoSEQ multiplex PCR; TCRdb stores in-frame clones only, minus some. Of 25,000 or so clones in the sample, 88% were seen once. The sequenced sample was PBMCs, obtained before any cancer treatment. The receptors derive from a man aged 40 to 70 with stage II lung adenocarcinoma. The CDR3 runs from the conserved cysteine through the conserved F or W. D genes are given only for firm matches. Rows may omit the clone size; those that give it use once, few, many or a size class.

j_gene	abundance	d_gene	len	v_gene	CDR3aa	CDR3nt
TRBJ1-2	NA	NA	14	TRBV16	CASSQLLPSYGYTF	TGTGCCAGCAGCCAACTTCTACCGTCCTATGGCTACACCTTC
TRBJ2-1	NA	TRBD1	17	TRBV5-1	CASSLGPGQGYGDEQFF	TGCGCCAGCAGCCTAGGACCGGGACAGGGGTACGGAGATGAGCAGTTCTTC
TRBJ2-5	once	TRBD1	15	TRBV5-4	CASSFFDRGEETQYF	TGTGCCAGCAGCTTCTTTGACAGGGGTGAAGAGACCCAGTACTTC
TRBJ1-4	NA	NA	13	TRBV5-1	CASGRDEDEKLFF	TGCGCCAGCGGTCGCGATGAGGATGAAAAACTGTTTTTT
TRBJ2-3	NA	NA	15	TRBV30	CAWSYGLVSTDTQYF	TGTGCCTGGAGTTACGGCTTGGTGAGCACAGATACGCAGTATTTT
TRBJ2-7	NA	NA	15	TRBV14	CASSQVPGARYEQYF	TGTGCCAGCAGCCAAGTTCCGGGGGCCCGCTACGAGCAGTACTTC
TRBJ2-1	NA	NA	15	TRBV5-5	CASSSPPLPGNEQFF	TGTGCCAGCAGCTCTCCCCCCCTACCTGGCAATGAGCAGTTCTTC
TRBJ2-1	NA	NA	15	TRBV11-1	CASSPALEGMNEQFF	TGTGCCAGCAGCCCAGCTTTGGAGGGTATGAATGAGCAGTTCTTC
TRBJ1-2	NA	NA	14	TRBV5-8	CASSPGGITGGYTF	TGTGCCAGCAGCCCGGGGGGAATTACAGGTGGCTACACCTTC
TRBJ1-2	NA	TRBD1	13	TRBV5-1	CASSLDRGGGYTF	TGCGCCAGCAGCTTGGACAGGGGAGGGGGCTACACCTTC
TRBJ2-2	NA	NA	15	TRBV27	CASSSAPPNTGELFF	TGTGCCAGCAGTTCGGCTCCGCCGAACACCGGGGAGCTGTTTTTT
TRBJ1-2	NA	NA	14	TRBV19	CASSTPTEIYGYTF	TGTGCCAGTAGTACGCCGACAGAGATCTATGGCTACACCTTC
TRBJ1-1	once	NA	15	TRBV11-2	CASSRAGGLNTEAFF	TGTGCCAGCAGCCGTGCCGGGGGGTTGAACACTGAAGCTTTCTTT
TRBJ1-2	NA	NA	12	TRBV28	CASSRGRYNYTF	TGTGCCAGCAGCCGCGGACGTTACAACTACACCTTC
TRBJ2-5	few	NA	15	TRBV25-1	CASSEYLLKQETQYF	TGTGCCAGCAGTGAATATCTCCTAAAACAAGAGACCCAGTACTTC
TRBJ1-6	NA	TRBD1	15	TRBV18	CASSRGGEVGSPLHF	TGTGCCAGCTCACGAGGGGGCGAGGTTGGTTCACCCCTCCACTTT
TRBJ2-1	NA	TRBD2	14	TRBV5-1	CASSSGLAGAEQFF	TGCGCCAGCAGCTCCGGACTAGCGGGGGCGGAGCAGTTCTTC
TRBJ1-2	NA	NA	13	TRBV29-1	CSVDGQHSYGYTF	TGCAGCGTTGACGGACAGCACAGCTATGGCTACACCTTC
TRBJ1-1	NA	NA	13	TRBV19	CASASQVNTEAFF	TGTGCCAGTGCCTCGCAGGTGAACACTGAAGCTTTCTTT
TRBJ1-6	NA	NA	17	TRBV4-1	CASSQVAGGSKGSPLHF	TGCGCCAGCAGCCAAGTGGCGGGGGGATCTAAGGGTTCACCCCTCCACTTT
TRBJ2-5	NA	TRBD2	18	TRBV5-6	CASSFPTSGGALLETQYF	TGTGCCAGCAGCTTTCCGACTAGCGGGGGGGCGCTGCTGGAGACCCAGTACTTC